These 7 T cell receptor beta chains were sequenced from one sample in a study of shared T cell receptors in the human thymus. TCRdb's copy holds only in-frame clones and misses some; the assay was immunoSEQ multiplex PCR. The sample holds around 340,000 clones, around 93% seen once. The sample was thymocytes. The source is a human donor.

V usage is TRBV21-1 and J usage is TRBJ2-7. TRBV21-1 counts as a pseudogene. The CDR3 contains 16 residues. This CDR3 reads CASSPLPERGSYEQYF. CDR3 nucleotides: TGTGCCAGCAGCCCTCTGCCGGAGAGGGGCTCCTACGAGCAGTACTTC.

The chain carries TRBV14 and TRBJ1-3; the D gene is possibly TRBD1 (6 bases). This CDR3 region has 16 residues. V dropped 5 bases and J dropped 7 bases, with 21 bases sitting between them. Germline V gene data show CDR1 as SGHDN and CDR2 as FVKESK. Here the CDR3 reads CASSEGNRAQRNTIYF. CDR3 sequence (DNA): TGTGCCAGCAGCGAGGGAAACAGGGCCCAGCGGAACACCATATATTTT. Variable domain in full (rest from reference TRBV14 and TRBJ1-3): EAGVTQFPSHSVIEKGQTVTLRCDPISGHDNLYWYRRVMGKEIKFLLHFVKESKQDESGMPNNRFLAERTGGTYSTLKVQPAELEDSGVYFCASSEGNRAQRNTIYFGEGSWLTVV.

The chain is built from TRBV7-9 and TRBJ2-7; 10 bases align to TRBD2. V was pared by 5 bases and J by 4 bases, with 8 bases of the junction left unmatched. Germline values: CDR1 SEHNR, CDR2 FQNEAQ (reference sequence). This CDR3 contains 15 residues. CDR3 bases: TGTGCCAGCAGCCCAGACGGACTAGCGGAGTACGAGCAGTACTTC. Protein product: CASSPDGLAEYEQYF.

The CDR3 is CASSPGQSQETQYF. CDR3 coding DNA: TGCGCCAGCAGCCCGGGACAGAGCCAAGAGACCCAGTACTTC. J is TRBJ2-5 and V is TRBV5-1; 7 nucleotides match TRBD1. The CDR3 is made up of 14 amino acids. The germline V gene encodes CDR1 SGHRS and CDR2 YFSETQ. J lost 1 base, V lost 4 bases, and 4 bases had no gene match.

Turning to this clone: Germline is not matched at one junction end, which may reflect a read error. The V and J genes are TRBV7-7 and TRBJ1-5; D is unclear. Germline V gives CDR1 SSHAT, CDR2 FNYEAQ (reference sequence). CDR3 length: 13 amino acids. The CDR3 loop reads CASSMGRNQPQHF. DNA of the CDR3: TGTGCTAGCAGTATGGGTCGCAATCAGCCCCAGCATTTT.

This chain joins TRBV5-8 and TRBJ1-1, with D unresolved. The CDR3 contains 13 residues. Germline V gives CDR1 SGHTS, CDR2 YDEGEE. The V end was cut by 1 base, the J end by 7 bases, with 11 bases between. DNA of the CDR3: TGTGCCAGCAGCTTGAGTCGGATTCTTGAAGCTTTCTTT. Protein: CASSLSRILEAFF.

The chain uses TRBV4-2 and TRBJ2-5; 9 bases fit TRBD2. With V trimmed by 0 bases and J by 5 bases, 13 bases remained unmatched. Germline V gene sequence: CDR1 LGHNA, CDR2 YNFKEQ. This CDR3 is built from 18 residues. CDR3 DNA: TGTGCCAGCAGCCAAGATCTTAGACTAGCGGAGGGGAAGGAGACCCAGTACTTC. Amino acids: CASSQDLRLAEGKETQYF.